The entry below describes one T cell receptor beta chain. Its cognate antigen is unknown. Additional DNA sequences in this sample encode the identical CDR3. In germline, CDR1 is SGHTA, CDR2 FQGNSA. The CDR3 has 14 amino acids. V was clipped by 3 bases and J by 2 bases, with 11 bases between them. This specimen comes from a study of shared clonotypes between healthy human individuals. Produced via immunoSEQ multiplex PCR; TCRdb's table is partial and in-frame only. The data hold approximately 980,000 clones, with around three quarters observed a single time. The study, taken as a whole, reports: Between a few donors, naive CD4 clonotypes were shared at a level of about 5%. Some clonotypes were shared by all four sorted-subset donors, while others were not shared. The non-shared ones had lower generation probabilities than the shared ones.

V is TRBV7-2 and J is TRBJ2-7; a weak D match, TRBD2 (6 bases). Sequenced material: memory CD4+ T cells sorted from blood. Stated subset: CD45RA-negative fraction. The sequence was obtained from a man aged 18-30 years in good health. CDR3 in DNA: TGTGCCAGCAGCTTGGCGGAGGGGCCCTACGAGCAGTACTTC. Its translation: CASSLAEGPYEQYF.